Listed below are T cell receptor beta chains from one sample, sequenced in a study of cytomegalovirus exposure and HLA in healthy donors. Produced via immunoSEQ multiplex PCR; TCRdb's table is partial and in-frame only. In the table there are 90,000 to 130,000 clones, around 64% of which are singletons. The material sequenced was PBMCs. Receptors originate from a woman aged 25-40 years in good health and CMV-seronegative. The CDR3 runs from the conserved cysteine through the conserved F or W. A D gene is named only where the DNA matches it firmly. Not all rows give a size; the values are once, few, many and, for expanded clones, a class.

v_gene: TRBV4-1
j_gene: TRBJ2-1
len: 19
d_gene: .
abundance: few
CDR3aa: CASSQSARYRIRSYNEQFF
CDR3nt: TGCGCCAGCAGCCAATCAGCTAGATACCGAATCCGCTCCTACAATGAGCAGTTCTTC

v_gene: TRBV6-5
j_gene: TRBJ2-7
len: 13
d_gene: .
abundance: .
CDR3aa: CASSSGVRYEQYF
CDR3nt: TGTGCCAGCAGTTCAGGGGTTAGATACGAGCAGTACTTC

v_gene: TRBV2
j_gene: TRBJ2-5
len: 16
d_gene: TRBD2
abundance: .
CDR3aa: CASRPGTRGGGETQYF
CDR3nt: TGTGCCAGCAGGCCCGGGACTAGAGGCGGCGGAGAGACCCAGTACTTC

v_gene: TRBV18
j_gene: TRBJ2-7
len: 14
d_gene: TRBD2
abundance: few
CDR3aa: CASSPAGTSGEQYF
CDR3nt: TGTGCCAGCTCACCGGCCGGGACTAGCGGGGAGCAGTACTTC

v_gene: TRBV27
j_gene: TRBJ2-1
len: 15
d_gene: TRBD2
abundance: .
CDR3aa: CASSSKGTSTNEQFF
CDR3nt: TGTGCCAGCAGTTCGAAGGGGACTAGCACCAATGAGCAGTTCTTC

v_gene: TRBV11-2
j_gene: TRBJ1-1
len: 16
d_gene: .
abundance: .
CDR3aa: CASSLRLRGGNTEAFF
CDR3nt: TGTGCCAGCAGCTTACGTCTCAGGGGCGGTAACACTGAAGCTTTCTTT

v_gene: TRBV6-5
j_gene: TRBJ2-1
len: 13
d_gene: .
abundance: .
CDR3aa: CASKTGGYNEQFF
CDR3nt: TGTGCCAGCAAAACAGGCGGATACAATGAGCAGTTCTTC

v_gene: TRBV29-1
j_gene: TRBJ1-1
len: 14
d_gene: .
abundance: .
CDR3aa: CSVAGARVRTEAFF
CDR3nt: TGCAGCGTTGCAGGGGCGCGGGTGAGGACTGAAGCTTTCTTT

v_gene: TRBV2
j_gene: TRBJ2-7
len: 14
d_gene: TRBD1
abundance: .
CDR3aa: CASSGQGRIYEQYF
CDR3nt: TGTGCCAGCAGTGGACAGGGAAGAATCTACGAGCAGTACTTC

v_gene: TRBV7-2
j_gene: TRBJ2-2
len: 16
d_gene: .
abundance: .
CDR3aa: CASSLGRTANTGELFF
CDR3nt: TGTGCCAGCAGCTTAGGAAGGACAGCGAACACCGGGGAGCTGTTTTTT

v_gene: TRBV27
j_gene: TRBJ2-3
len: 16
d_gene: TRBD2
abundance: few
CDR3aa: CASRTHSGWGRDTQYF
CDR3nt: TGTGCCAGCCGGACCCATAGCGGGTGGGGGAGAGATACGCAGTATTTT

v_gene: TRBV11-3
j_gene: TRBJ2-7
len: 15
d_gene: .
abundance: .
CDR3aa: CASSLEAGMGYEQYF
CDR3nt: TGTGCCAGCAGCTTAGAGGCAGGGATGGGATACGAGCAGTACTTC

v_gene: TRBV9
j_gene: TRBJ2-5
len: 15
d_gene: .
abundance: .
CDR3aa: CASSVSITEQETQYF
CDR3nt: TGTGCCAGCAGCGTTAGCATCACGGAACAAGAGACCCAGTACTTC

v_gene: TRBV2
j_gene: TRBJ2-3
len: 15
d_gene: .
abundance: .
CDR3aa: CASRRRQLSTDTQYF
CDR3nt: TGTGCCAGCAGGCGGAGACAGTTAAGCACAGATACGCAGTATTTT

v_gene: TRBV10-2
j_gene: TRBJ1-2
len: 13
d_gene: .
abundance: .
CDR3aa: CASSEGGIYGYTF
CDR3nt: TGCGCCAGCAGTGAGGGGGGGATCTATGGCTACACCTTC

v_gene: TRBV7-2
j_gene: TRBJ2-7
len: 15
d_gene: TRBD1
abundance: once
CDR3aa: CASSFNGQGTYEQYF
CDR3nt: TGTGCCAGCAGCTTTAACGGACAGGGGACATACGAGCAGTACTTC

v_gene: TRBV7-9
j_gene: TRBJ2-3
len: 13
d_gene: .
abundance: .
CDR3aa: CASSEGPTDTQYF
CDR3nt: TGTGCCAGCAGCGAGGGCCCCACAGATACGCAGTATTTT

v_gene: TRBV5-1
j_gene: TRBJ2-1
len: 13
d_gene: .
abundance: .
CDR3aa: CASSLGDFNEQFF
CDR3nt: TGCGCCAGCAGCTTGGGGGACTTCAATGAGCAGTTCTTC

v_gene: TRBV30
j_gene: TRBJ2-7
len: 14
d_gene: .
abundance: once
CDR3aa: CAWAPKGYSYEQYF
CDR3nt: TGTGCCTGGGCCCCTAAGGGGTACTCCTACGAGCAGTACTTC

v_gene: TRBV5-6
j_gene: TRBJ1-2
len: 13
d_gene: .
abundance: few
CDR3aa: CASSLSQGLGYTF
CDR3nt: TGTGCCAGCAGCTTGTCACAGGGATTGGGCTACACCTTC

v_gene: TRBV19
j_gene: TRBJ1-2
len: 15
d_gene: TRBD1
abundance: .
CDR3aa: CASSIATGGGGGYTF
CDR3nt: TGTGCCAGTAGTATCGCGACAGGGGGCGGTGGTGGCTACACCTTC

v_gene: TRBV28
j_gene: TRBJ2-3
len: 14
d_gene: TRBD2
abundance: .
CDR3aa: CASRPGLGTDTQYF
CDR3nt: TGTGCCAGCAGGCCGGGACTAGGCACAGATACGCAGTATTTT

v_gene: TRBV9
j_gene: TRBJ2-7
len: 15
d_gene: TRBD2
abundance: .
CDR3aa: CASSVGSGRAHEQYF
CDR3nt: TGTGCCAGCAGCGTAGGGAGCGGGAGGGCCCACGAGCAGTACTTC

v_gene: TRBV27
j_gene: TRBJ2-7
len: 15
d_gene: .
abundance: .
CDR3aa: CASSSATPYSYEQYF
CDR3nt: TGTGCCAGCAGTTCCGCGACACCATACTCCTACGAGCAGTACTTC

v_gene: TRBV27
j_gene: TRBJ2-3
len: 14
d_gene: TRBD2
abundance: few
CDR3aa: CASSLAGGTDTQYF
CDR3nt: TGTGCCAGCAGTTTAGCGGGGGGCACAGATACGCAGTATTTT

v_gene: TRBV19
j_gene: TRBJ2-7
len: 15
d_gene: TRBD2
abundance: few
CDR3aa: CASSLLAGANYEQYF
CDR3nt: TGTGCCAGTAGTCTTTTAGCGGGAGCGAACTACGAGCAGTACTTC